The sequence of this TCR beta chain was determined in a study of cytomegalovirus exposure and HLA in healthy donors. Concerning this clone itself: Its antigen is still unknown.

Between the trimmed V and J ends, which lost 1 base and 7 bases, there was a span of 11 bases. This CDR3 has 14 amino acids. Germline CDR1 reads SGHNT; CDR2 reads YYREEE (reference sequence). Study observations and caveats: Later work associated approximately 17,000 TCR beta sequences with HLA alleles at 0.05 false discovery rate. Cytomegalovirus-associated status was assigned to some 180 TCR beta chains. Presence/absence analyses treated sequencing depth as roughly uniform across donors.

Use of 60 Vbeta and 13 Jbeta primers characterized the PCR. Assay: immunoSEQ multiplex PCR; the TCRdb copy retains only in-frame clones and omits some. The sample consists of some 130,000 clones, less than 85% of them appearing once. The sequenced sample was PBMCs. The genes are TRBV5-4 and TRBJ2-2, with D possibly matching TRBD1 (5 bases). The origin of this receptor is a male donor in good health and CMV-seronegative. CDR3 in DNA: TGTGCCAGCAGCTTGAGGGGTAGGGGCGGGGAGCTGTTTTTT. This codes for CASSLRGRGGELFF.